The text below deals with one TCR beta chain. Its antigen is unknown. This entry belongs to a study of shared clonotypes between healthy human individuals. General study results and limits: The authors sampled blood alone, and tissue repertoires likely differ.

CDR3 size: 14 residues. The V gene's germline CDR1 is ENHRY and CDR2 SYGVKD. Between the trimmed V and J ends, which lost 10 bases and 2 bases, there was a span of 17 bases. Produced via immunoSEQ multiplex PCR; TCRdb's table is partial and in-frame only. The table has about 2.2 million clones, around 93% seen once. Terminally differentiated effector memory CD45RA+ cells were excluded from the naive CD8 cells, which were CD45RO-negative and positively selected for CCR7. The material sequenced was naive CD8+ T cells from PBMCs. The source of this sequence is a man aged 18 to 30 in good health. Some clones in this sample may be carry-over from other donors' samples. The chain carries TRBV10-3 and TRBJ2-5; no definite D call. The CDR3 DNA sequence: TGTGCCACCCAGACTGCATTGCAACAAGAGACCCAGTACTTC. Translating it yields CATQTALQQETQYF.